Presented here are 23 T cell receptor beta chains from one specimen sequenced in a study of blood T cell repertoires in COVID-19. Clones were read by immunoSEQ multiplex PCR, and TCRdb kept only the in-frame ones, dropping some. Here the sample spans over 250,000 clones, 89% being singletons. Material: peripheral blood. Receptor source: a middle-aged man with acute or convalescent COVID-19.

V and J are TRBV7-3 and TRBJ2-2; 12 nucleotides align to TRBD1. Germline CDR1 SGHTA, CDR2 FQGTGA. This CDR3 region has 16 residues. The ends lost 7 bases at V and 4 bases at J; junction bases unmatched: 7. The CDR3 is CASTKGTGGGTGELFF. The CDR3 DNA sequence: TGTGCCAGCACAAAAGGGACAGGGGGCGGCACCGGGGAGCTGTTTTTT.

Here the CDR3 DNA reads TGTGCCAGCAGTGAAGGGGAGCCGAACACTGAAGCTTTCTTT. This codes for CASSEGEPNTEAFF. The rearrangement uses TRBV2 and TRBJ1-1; no reliable D call. V lost 1 base, J lost 1 base, and 7 bases lay in between. The CDR3 is 14 residues long. Germline lookup yields CDR1 SNHLY and CDR2 FYNNEI.

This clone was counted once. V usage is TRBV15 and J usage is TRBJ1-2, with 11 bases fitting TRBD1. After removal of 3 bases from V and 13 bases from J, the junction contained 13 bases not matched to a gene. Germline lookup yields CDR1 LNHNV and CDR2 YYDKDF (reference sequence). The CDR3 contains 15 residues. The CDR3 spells CATSRKGQGARRGTF. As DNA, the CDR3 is TGTGCCACCAGCAGGAAAGGACAGGGGGCGCGAAGGGGCACCTTC.

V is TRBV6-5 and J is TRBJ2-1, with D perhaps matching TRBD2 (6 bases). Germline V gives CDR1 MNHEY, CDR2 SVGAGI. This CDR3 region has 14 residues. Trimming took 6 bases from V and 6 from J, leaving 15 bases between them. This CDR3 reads CASSWGVISNEQFF. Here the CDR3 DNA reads TGTGCCAGCAGCTGGGGGGTTATTTCCAATGAGCAGTTCTTC.

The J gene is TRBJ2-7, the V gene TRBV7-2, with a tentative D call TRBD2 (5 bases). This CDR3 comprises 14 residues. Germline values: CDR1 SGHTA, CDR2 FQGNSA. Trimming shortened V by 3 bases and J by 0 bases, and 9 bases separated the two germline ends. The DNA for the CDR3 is TGTGCCAGCAGCTTGGACTGGAGCTCCTACGAGCAGTACTTC. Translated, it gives CASSLDWSSYEQYF. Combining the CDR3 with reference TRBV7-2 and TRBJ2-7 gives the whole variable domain GAGVSQSPSNKVTEKGKDVELRCDPISGHTALYWYRQSLGQGLEFLIYFQGNSAPDKSGLPSDRFSAERTGGSVSTLTIQRTQQEDSAVYLCASSLDWSSYEQYFGPGTRLTVT.

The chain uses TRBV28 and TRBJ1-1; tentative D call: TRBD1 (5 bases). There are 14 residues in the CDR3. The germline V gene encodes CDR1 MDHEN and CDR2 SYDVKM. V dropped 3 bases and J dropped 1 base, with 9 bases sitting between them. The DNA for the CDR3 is TGTGCCAGCAGTTTTGGGCAGGGGAACACTGAAGCTTTCTTT. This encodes CASSFGQGNTEAFF.

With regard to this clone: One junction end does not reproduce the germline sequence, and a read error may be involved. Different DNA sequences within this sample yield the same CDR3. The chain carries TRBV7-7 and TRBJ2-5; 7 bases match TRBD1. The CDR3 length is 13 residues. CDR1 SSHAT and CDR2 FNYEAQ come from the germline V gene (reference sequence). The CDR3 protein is CASSSDRQETQYF. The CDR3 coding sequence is TGTGCTAGCAGCTCGGACAGGCAAGAGACCCAGTACTTC. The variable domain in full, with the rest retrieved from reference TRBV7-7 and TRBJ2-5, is GAGVSQSPRYKVTKRGQDVTLRCDPISSHATLYWYQQALGQGPEFLTYFNYEAQPDKSGLPSDRFSAERPEGSISTLTIQRTEQRDSAMYRCASSSDRQETQYFGPGTRLLVL.

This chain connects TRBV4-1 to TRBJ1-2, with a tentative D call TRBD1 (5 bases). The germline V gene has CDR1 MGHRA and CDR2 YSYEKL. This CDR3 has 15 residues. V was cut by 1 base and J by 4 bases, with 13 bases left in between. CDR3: CASSQGGGLLYGYTF. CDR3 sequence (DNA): TGCGCCAGCAGCCAAGGGGGGGGACTCCTCTATGGCTACACCTTC.

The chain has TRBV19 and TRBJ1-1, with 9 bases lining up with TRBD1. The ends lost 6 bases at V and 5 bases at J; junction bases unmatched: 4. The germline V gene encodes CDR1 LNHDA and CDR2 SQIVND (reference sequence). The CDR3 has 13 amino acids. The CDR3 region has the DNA TGTGCCAGTAGCTCACAGGGGGCGACTGAAGCTTTCTTT. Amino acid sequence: CASSSQGATEAFF.

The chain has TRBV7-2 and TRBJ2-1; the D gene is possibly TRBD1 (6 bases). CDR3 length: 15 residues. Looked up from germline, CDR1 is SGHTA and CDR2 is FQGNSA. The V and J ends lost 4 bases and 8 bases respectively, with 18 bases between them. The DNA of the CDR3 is TGTGCCAGCAGCTCATGGGGGATGGGGGCGGATGAGCAGTTCTTC. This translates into CASSSWGMGADEQFF. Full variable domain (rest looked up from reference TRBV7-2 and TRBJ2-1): GAGVSQSPSNKVTEKGKDVELRCDPISGHTALYWYRQSLGQGLEFLIYFQGNSAPDKSGLPSDRFSAERTGGSVSTLTIQRTQQEDSAVYLCASSSWGMGADEQFFGPGTRLTVL.

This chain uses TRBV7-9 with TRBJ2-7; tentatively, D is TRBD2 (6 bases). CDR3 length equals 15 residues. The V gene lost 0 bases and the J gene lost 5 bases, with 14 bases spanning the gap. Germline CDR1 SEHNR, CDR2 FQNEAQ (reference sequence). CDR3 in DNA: TGTGCCAGCAGCTTAGCTAAACTAGCAAGCCACGAGCAGTACTTC. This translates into CASSLAKLASHEQYF. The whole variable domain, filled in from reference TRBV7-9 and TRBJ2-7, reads DTGVSQNPRHKITKRGQNVTFRCDPISEHNRLYWYRQTLGQGPEFLTYFQNEAQLEKSRLLSDRFSAERPKGSFSTLEIQRTEQGDSAMYLCASSLAKLASHEQYFGPGTRLTVT.

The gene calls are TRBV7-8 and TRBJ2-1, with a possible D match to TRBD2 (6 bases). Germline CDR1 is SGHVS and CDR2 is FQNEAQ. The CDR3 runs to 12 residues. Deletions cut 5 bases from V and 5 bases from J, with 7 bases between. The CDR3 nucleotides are TGTGCCAGCAGCGAGCGGGACAATGAGCAGTTCTTC. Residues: CASSERDNEQFF.

In nucleotides, the CDR3 is TGTGCCAGCAGCTTATCAGGGCCTGGCTACACCTTC. Its translation: CASSLSGPGYTF. The chain uses TRBV7-9 and TRBJ1-2; weak D call: TRBD1 (5 bases). Between the trimmed V and J ends, which lost 2 bases and 7 bases, there was a span of 8 bases. This CDR3 has 12 residues. CDR1 is SEHNR and CDR2 is FQNEAQ in the germline V gene (reference sequence).

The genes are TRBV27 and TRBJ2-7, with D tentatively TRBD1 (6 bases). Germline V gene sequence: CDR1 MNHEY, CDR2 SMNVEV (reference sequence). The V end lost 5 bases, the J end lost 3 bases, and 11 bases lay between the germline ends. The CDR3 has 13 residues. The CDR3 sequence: CASSHDRYYEQYF. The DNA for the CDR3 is TGTGCCAGCAGTCACGACAGGTACTACGAGCAGTACTTC.

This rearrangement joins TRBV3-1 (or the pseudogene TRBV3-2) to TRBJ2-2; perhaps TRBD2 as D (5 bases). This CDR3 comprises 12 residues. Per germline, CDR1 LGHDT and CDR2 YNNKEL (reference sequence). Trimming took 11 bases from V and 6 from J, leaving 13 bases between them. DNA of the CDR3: TGTGCCGCCTCCTACGGGGCCGGGGAGCTGTTTTTT. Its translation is CAASYGAGELFF.

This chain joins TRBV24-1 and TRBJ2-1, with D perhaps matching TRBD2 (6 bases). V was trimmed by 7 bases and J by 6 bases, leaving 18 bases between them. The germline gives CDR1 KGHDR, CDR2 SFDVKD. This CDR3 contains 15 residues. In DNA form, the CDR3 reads TGTGCCACCAGCGGGGGTGGACTTACTGCCAATGAGCAGTTCTTC. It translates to CATSGGGLTANEQFF.

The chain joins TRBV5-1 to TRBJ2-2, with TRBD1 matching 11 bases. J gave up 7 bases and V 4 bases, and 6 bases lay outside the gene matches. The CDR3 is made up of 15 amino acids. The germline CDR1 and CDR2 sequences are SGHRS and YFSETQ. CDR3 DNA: TGCGCCAGCAGCGGGCGGACAGGGGGCGGCGGGGAGCTGTTTTTT. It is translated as CASSGRTGGGGELFF. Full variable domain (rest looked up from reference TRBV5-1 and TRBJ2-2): KAGVTQTPRYLIKTRGQQVTLSCSPISGHRSVSWYQQTPGQGLQFLFEYFSETQRNKGNFPGRFSGRQFSNSRSEMNVSTLELGDSALYLCASSGRTGGGGELFFGEGSRLTVL.

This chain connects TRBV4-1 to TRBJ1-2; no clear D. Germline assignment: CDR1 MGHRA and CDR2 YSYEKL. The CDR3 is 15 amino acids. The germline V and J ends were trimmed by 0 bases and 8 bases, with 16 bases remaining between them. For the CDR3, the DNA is TGCGCCAGCAGCCAAGATTGGGTTGCAACTATAGGCTACACCTTC. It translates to CASSQDWVATIGYTF.

The CDR3, as DNA: TGTGCCAGCTCACCGTTTGACCCGCGGGGGCATTCACCCCTCCACTTT. Amino acid sequence: CASSPFDPRGHSPLHF. This chain joins TRBV18 and TRBJ1-6; TRBD1 might be the D (6 bases). The germline V and J ends were trimmed by 3 bases and 8 bases, with 17 bases remaining between them. This CDR3 has 16 residues. CDR1 is KGHSH and CDR2 is LQKENI in the germline V gene.

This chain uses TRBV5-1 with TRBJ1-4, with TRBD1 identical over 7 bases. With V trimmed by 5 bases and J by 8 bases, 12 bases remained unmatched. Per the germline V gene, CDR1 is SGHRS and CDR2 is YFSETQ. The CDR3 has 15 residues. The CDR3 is CASRRPGGKWEKLFF. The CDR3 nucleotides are TGCGCCAGCAGACGCCCAGGGGGAAAGTGGGAAAAACTGTTTTTT.

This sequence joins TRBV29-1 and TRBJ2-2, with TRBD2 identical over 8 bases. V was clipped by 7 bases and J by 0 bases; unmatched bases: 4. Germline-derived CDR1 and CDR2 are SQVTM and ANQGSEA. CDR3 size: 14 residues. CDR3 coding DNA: TGCAGCGCCGCGGGGGGAACGAACACCGGGGAGCTGTTTTTT. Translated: CSAAGGTNTGELFF.

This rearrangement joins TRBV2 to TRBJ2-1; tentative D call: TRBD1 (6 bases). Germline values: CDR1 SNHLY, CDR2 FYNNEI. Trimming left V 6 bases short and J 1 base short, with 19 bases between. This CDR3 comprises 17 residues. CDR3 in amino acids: CASSKPPGQFSYNEQFF. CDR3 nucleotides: TGTGCCAGCAGCAAACCTCCCGGACAGTTTTCCTACAATGAGCAGTTCTTC. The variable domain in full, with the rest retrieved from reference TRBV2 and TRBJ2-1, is EPEVTQTPSHQVTQMGQEVILRCVPISNHLYFYWYRQILGQKVEFLVSFYNNEISEKSEIFDDQFSVERPDGSNFTLKIRSTKLEDSAMYFCASSKPPGQFSYNEQFFGPGTRLTVL.

The CDR3 DNA follows: TGTGCCAGCAGTACCTCTAGAGACGCCGGGGAGCTGTTTTTT. Its protein is CASSTSRDAGELFF. V usage is TRBV2 and J usage is TRBJ2-2; D gene ambiguous. The CDR3 extends over 14 amino acids. CDR1 and CDR2 (germline): SNHLY, FYNNEI. The V and J ends lost 5 bases and 6 bases respectively, with 13 bases between them. The variable domain in full, with the rest retrieved from reference TRBV2 and TRBJ2-2, is EPEVTQTPSHQVTQMGQEVILRCVPISNHLYFYWYRQILGQKVEFLVSFYNNEISEKSEIFDDQFSVERPDGSNFTLKIRSTKLEDSAMYFCASSTSRDAGELFFGEGSRLTVL.